This T cell receptor beta chain came from a study of CD8+ T cells in alopecia areata. The authors extracted RNA and reverse transcribed it into cDNA as the sequencing template. Repertoires were generated with immunoSEQ multiplex PCR, while TCRdb's copy carries only in-frame clones and drops some. The repertoire holds 90,000 to 120,000 clones, with around 83% as singletons. This CDR3 has 19 residues. V shed 6 bases, J shed 0 bases, and the junction held 16 bases outside the gene matches. Germline CDR1 LNHDA, CDR2 SQIVND (reference sequence). Treatment indicated: oral pan-JAK inhibitor, 5-10 mg twice daily.

This receptor was taken from a human donor with alopecia areata. Sequences were derived from CD8+ T cells sorted from blood, sampled at week 24, from a patient treated with tofacitinib. V and J are TRBV19 and TRBJ2-5; 10 nucleotides line up with TRBD1. The CDR3 nucleotides are TGTGCCAGTAGAAGGACCGTTGGACAGGGGGGGGTTGACCAAGAGACCCAGTACTTC. Translation gives CASRRTVGQGGVDQETQYF.